Following are 29 T cell receptor beta chains from one sample sequenced in a study of blood T cell repertoires in COVID-19. Sequencing used immunoSEQ multiplex PCR; TCRdb keeps in-frame clones, though not all of them. Of around 100,000 clones in the sample, roughly 87% are singletons; the top ten hold roughly 5.2%. What was sequenced was peripheral blood. The receptors originated from a woman in her 50s with COVID-19, enrolled during active disease.

The chain employs TRBV6-1 and TRBJ1-2, with 7 bases identical to TRBD1. V lost 3 bases, J lost 5 bases, and 6 bases stayed unmatched. The CDR3 runs 14 residues. From germline, CDR1 is MNHNS and CDR2 SASEGT. CDR3 amino acids: CASSEGTALYGYTF. CDR3 nucleotide sequence: TGTGCCAGCAGTGAGGGGACAGCTCTATATGGCTACACCTTC.

This chain uses TRBV9 with TRBJ1-5, with a tentative D call TRBD1 (5 bases). Trimming took off 4 bases at V and 7 bases at J, with 15 bases between the two ends. The CDR3 contains 14 residues. The germline V gene has CDR1 SGDLS and CDR2 YYNGEE. The CDR3 protein is CASSPTGGGQPQHF. The CDR3 coding sequence is TGTGCCAGCAGCCCCACCGGGGGTGGGCAGCCCCAGCATTTT. Full variable domain (missing parts from reference TRBV9 and TRBJ1-5): DSGVTQTPKHLITATGQRVTLRCSPRSGDLSVYWYQQSLDQGLQFLIQYYNGEERAKGNILERFSAQQFPDLHSELNLSSLELGDSALYFCASSPTGGGQPQHFGDGTRLSIL.

This chain uses TRBV7-9 with TRBJ2-5; weak D call: TRBD1 (5 bases). CDR3 size: 15 residues. In germline, CDR1 is SEHNR, CDR2 FQNEAQ (reference sequence). Trimming pared 1 base from V and 5 bases from J, leaving 14 bases between. The CDR3 loop reads CASSLGGTGRETQYF. CDR3 sequence (DNA): TGTGCCAGCAGCTTAGGGGGTACAGGCCGGGAGACCCAGTACTTC. Together with reference TRBV7-9 and TRBJ2-5, the CDR3 gives the full variable domain: DTGVSQNPRHKITKRGQNVTFRCDPISEHNRLYWYRQTLGQGPEFLTYFQNEAQLEKSRLLSDRFSAERPKGSFSTLEIQRTEQGDSAMYLCASSLGGTGRETQYFGPGTRLLVL.

In this sample, this clone turned up once. The CDR3 is CASSRSGQGNSPLHF. The CDR3 nucleotides read TGTGCCAGCAGTCGTTCGGGACAGGGAAATTCACCCCTCCACTTT. V is TRBV27 and J is TRBJ1-6; 9 bases align to TRBD1. There are 15 residues in the CDR3. Germline CDR1 is MNHEY and CDR2 is SMNVEV (reference sequence). Germline trimming cut 5 bases from V and 7 bases from J; bases unmatched to any gene: 6.

The chain carries TRBV6-1 and TRBJ1-4, with 7 bases lining up with TRBD1. V dropped 3 bases and J dropped 6; count of bases not matched to a gene: 7. Per germline, CDR1 MNHNS and CDR2 SASEGT. The CDR3 has 15 amino acids. The chain's CDR3 is CASSEFGTDYEKLFF. Here the CDR3 DNA reads TGTGCCAGCAGTGAGTTTGGGACAGATTATGAAAAACTGTTTTTT.

V and J are TRBV11-2 and TRBJ1-6; possible D gene TRBD1, 5 bases. There are 15 residues in the CDR3. The V gene's germline CDR1 is SGHAT and CDR2 FQNNGV. V was cut by 5 bases and J by 8 bases, with 16 bases left in between. The chain's CDR3 is CASSAWGVPHSPLHF. In nucleotides, the CDR3 is TGTGCCAGCAGCGCCTGGGGGGTCCCACATTCACCCCTCCACTTT.

This chain joins TRBV3-1 (or the pseudogene TRBV3-2) and TRBJ2-2; a weak D match, TRBD2 (5 bases). The CDR3 has 15 residues. Germline V lookup: CDR1 LGHDT, CDR2 YNNKEL (reference sequence). V gave up 4 bases and J gave up 6 bases, with 15 bases separating them. The CDR3 loop reads CASSRGSLGSGELFF. DNA for the CDR3: TGTGCCAGCAGCCGAGGGTCTCTCGGGTCCGGGGAGCTGTTTTTT.

The V and J genes are TRBV7-9 and TRBJ1-2; a possible D gene is TRBD1 (6 bases). The V gene's germline CDR1 is SEHNR and CDR2 FQNEAQ (reference sequence). The CDR3 consists of 13 residues. V gave up 1 base and J gave up 8 bases, with 11 bases separating them. CDR3 sequence (DNA): TGTGCCAGCAGCTTAGAGAGCAGGGGAGGCTACACCTTC. It encodes CASSLESRGGYTF.

This clone was detected only a few times. This sequence joins TRBV5-5 and TRBJ1-3; D might be TRBD1 (6 bases). Germline CDR1 SGHKS, CDR2 YYEKEE (reference sequence). V was trimmed by 1 base and J by 3 bases, leaving 8 bases between them. CDR3 length: 14 residues. This chain's CDR3 is CASSLTQGGNTIYF. DNA of the CDR3: TGTGCCAGCAGCTTGACACAGGGTGGAAACACCATATATTTT.

This chain joins TRBV7-6 and TRBJ1-2; the match to TRBD1 covers 8 bases. The V and J ends lost 5 bases and 14 bases, in that order; junction bases with no gene match: 7. The germline V gene has CDR1 SGHVS and CDR2 FNYEAQ. This CDR3 comprises 11 residues. The chain's CDR3 is CASSQGQAETF. The DNA of the CDR3 is TGTGCCAGCAGCCAGGGACAGGCGGAAACCTTC.

This rearrangement joins TRBV3-1 (or the pseudogene TRBV3-2) to TRBJ2-1; 8 bases are shared with TRBD1. The germline gives CDR1 LGHDT, CDR2 YNNKEL (reference sequence). The CDR3 is made up of 15 amino acids. Trimming cost V 3 bases and J 6 bases; bases outside gene matches: 7. The CDR3 region is CASSQPGQAINEQFF. The CDR3 DNA reads TGTGCCAGCAGCCAGCCGGGACAGGCCATCAATGAGCAGTTCTTC.

The V gene is TRBV5-6, the J gene TRBJ2-3; 9 nucleotides align to TRBD1. Germline V lookup: CDR1 SGHDT, CDR2 YYEEEE. This CDR3 region has 14 residues. The V gene end was trimmed by 4 bases and the J gene end by 4 bases; junction bases not matched to a gene: 4. This chain's CDR3 is CASSQGQGPDTQYF. As DNA, the CDR3 is TGTGCCAGCAGCCAGGGACAGGGCCCAGATACGCAGTATTTT.

The chain has TRBV10-3 and TRBJ2-3; possible D gene TRBD2, 7 bases. CDR1 and CDR2 (germline): ENHRY, SYGVKD. The CDR3 has 17 amino acids. V shed 0 bases and J shed 4 bases, with 17 bases lying between them. Here the CDR3 reads CAISESTGRGTADTQYF. The CDR3 DNA reads TGTGCCATCAGTGAGTCGACTGGGAGGGGGACCGCAGATACGCAGTATTTT.

This clone was detected once. The chain carries TRBV6-1 and TRBJ1-6, with D hard to call. The V gene's germline CDR1 is MNHNS and CDR2 SASEGT. The CDR3 has 15 residues. V shed 3 bases and J shed 3 bases, with 9 bases lying between them. The CDR3 DNA reads as TGTGCCAGCAGTGAGGCAGGCAGCTATAATTCACCCCTCCACTTT. The encoded protein is CASSEAGSYNSPLHF.

This chain joins TRBV7-3 and TRBJ1-2, with TRBD1 matching over 8 bases. This CDR3 comprises 15 residues. Germline-derived CDR1 and CDR2 are SGHTA and FQGTGA. V gave up 4 bases and J gave up 2 bases; unmatched junction bases: 6. CDR3 in amino acids: CASSSGTGKNYGYTF. CDR3 in DNA: TGTGCCAGCAGCTCCGGGACAGGAAAAAACTATGGCTACACCTTC.

CDR3 protein: CASSTWGRETQYF. The DNA of the CDR3 is TGTGCCAGCAGCACATGGGGGAGGGAGACCCAGTACTTC. The chain uses TRBV7-2 and TRBJ2-5, with D possibly matching TRBD2 (6 bases). CDR1 and CDR2 from the germline V gene are SGHTA and FQGNSA. This CDR3 is built from 13 residues. The ends were cut back, 5 bases at V and 5 bases at J, with 12 bases in the middle.

The chain carries TRBV14 and TRBJ1-2; 8 nucleotides align to TRBD1. V lost 6 bases and J lost 4; bases outside the gene matches: 7. CDR3 size: 14 residues. CDR1 and CDR2 from the germline V gene are SGHDN and FVKESK. The CDR3 nucleotides read TGTGCCAGCAGTATTGGACAGGGAGGCTATGGCTACACCTTC. This encodes CASSIGQGGYGYTF. Drawing the rest from reference TRBV14 and TRBJ1-2, the complete variable domain is EAGVTQFPSHSVIEKGQTVTLRCDPISGHDNLYWYRRVMGKEIKFLLHFVKESKQDESGMPNNRFLAERTGGTYSTLKVQPAELEDSGVYFCASSIGQGGYGYTFGSGTRLTVV.

This clone turned up a few times. The rearrangement joins TRBV19 to TRBJ1-5, with 8 positions matching TRBD1. The ends lost 5 bases at V and 11 bases at J; junction bases unmatched: 17. The CDR3 runs to 16 residues. Germline V gives CDR1 LNHDA, CDR2 SQIVND (reference sequence). This CDR3 is CASSPDRGVGNQAQHF. CDR3 bases: TGTGCCAGTAGTCCCGACAGGGGAGTTGGCAATCAAGCCCAGCATTTT.

In nucleotides, the CDR3 is TGCGCCAGCGGGACACATCAGCCCCAGCATTTT. Translated: CASGTHQPQHF. V usage is TRBV10-2 and J usage is TRBJ1-5; perhaps TRBD1 as D (6 bases). In germline, CDR1 is WSHSY, CDR2 SAAADI. The V and J ends lost 8 bases and 5 bases respectively, with 7 bases between them. The CDR3 is 11 amino acids.

The chain joins TRBV4-1 to TRBJ2-7; 9 bases are a match to TRBD2. The trim removed 4 bases at V and 6 bases at J, leaving 7 bases unmatched. CDR3 length: 14 amino acids. Germline CDR1 MGHRA, CDR2 YSYEKL. The CDR3 here is CASSRGGGAIEQYF. The DNA for the CDR3 is TGCGCCAGCAGCCGTGGCGGGGGGGCGATCGAGCAGTACTTC.

This clone was recorded once. The chain carries TRBV29-1 and TRBJ1-1; a possible D gene is TRBD1 (5 bases). V shed 8 bases and J shed 3 bases, with 19 bases lying between them. Germline V gives CDR1 SQVTM, CDR2 ANQGSEA. CDR3 length: 14 amino acids. CDR3 protein: CSTRTTVGDTEAFF. The DNA of the CDR3 is TGCAGCACTCGCACGACAGTAGGGGACACTGAAGCTTTCTTT.

This clone was seen a handful of times. The V and J genes are TRBV3-1 (or the pseudogene TRBV3-2) and TRBJ2-2; 10 bases line up with TRBD2. The J segment lost 7 bases and the V segment lost 1 base, leaving 6 bases of the junction unmatched. In germline, CDR1 is LGHDT, CDR2 YNNKEL (reference sequence). The CDR3 spans 16 residues. The CDR3, as DNA: TGTGCCAGCAGCCAAGGGCTAGCGGGGGTTAACGGGGAGCTGTTTTTT. As protein: CASSQGLAGVNGELFF.

This clone was found once. The germline gene is not matched at one end of the junction; a read error may be the cause. The gene calls are TRBV7-7 and TRBJ2-3, with 14 positions matching TRBD2. The CDR3 is 16 amino acids. CDR1 is SSHAT, CDR2 FNYEAQ, per germline (reference sequence). CDR3 nucleotides: TGTGCTAGCAGCGCGGGACTAGCGGGGGGCACAGATACGCAGTATTTT. The encoded protein is CASSAGLAGGTDTQYF. The variable domain in full, completed from reference TRBV7-7 and TRBJ2-3, reads GAGVSQSPRYKVTKRGQDVTLRCDPISSHATLYWYQQALGQGPEFLTYFNYEAQPDKSGLPSDRFSAERPEGSISTLTIQRTEQRDSAMYRCASSAGLAGGTDTQYFGPGTRLTVL.

The gene calls are TRBV7-3 and TRBJ1-1, with 9 bases lining up with TRBD1. After removal of 5 bases from V and 7 bases from J, the junction contained 5 bases not matched to a gene. The germline V gene has CDR1 SGHTA and CDR2 FQGTGA. This CDR3 comprises 13 residues. In DNA form, the CDR3 reads TGTGCCAGCAGCACGGGACAGGGTTATGAAGCTTTCTTT. Its translation: CASSTGQGYEAFF.

The chain links TRBV3-1 (or the pseudogene TRBV3-2) to TRBJ2-1; 8 nucleotides align to TRBD2. With 2 bases clipped from V and 9 bases from J, the junction kept 12 bases outside the gene matches. This CDR3 has 16 amino acids. The germline CDR1 and CDR2 sequences are LGHDT and YNNKEL (reference sequence). CDR3 nucleotides: TGTGCCAGCAGCCAACAACCTGGACTAGCAGGCGGTGAGCAGTTCTTC. It encodes CASSQQPGLAGGEQFF.

The CDR3 here is CASRPDRVGAFF. CDR3 nucleotides: TGTGCCAGCAGACCCGACAGGGTTGGCGCTTTCTTT. This sequence joins TRBV28 and TRBJ1-1; 7 nucleotides agree with TRBD1. Germline trimming cut 6 bases from V and 11 bases from J; bases unmatched to any gene: 9. The length of the CDR3 is 12 residues. Per germline, CDR1 MDHEN and CDR2 SYDVKM.

This chain links TRBV11-2 with TRBJ2-7, with a weak D call TRBD1 (6 bases). The CDR3 contains 15 residues. Trimming took 5 bases from V and 4 from J, leaving 18 bases between them. Germline assignment: CDR1 SGHAT and CDR2 FQNNGV. In DNA, the CDR3 is TGTGCCAGCAGCCCAGGACAGATGACGATATACGAGCAGTACTTC. As protein: CASSPGQMTIYEQYF.

The chain has TRBV19 and TRBJ1-5; a possible D gene is TRBD1 (5 bases). Per germline, CDR1 LNHDA and CDR2 SQIVND (reference sequence). This CDR3 is 15 amino acids long. V shed 5 bases and J shed 0 bases, with 11 bases lying between them. The CDR3 loop is CASSPRTHSNQPQHF. CDR3 nucleotide sequence: TGTGCCAGTAGTCCAAGGACACATAGCAATCAGCCCCAGCATTTT. The full variable domain, its missing parts supplied by reference TRBV19 and TRBJ1-5, is DGGITQSPKYLFRKEGQNVTLSCEQNLNHDAMYWYRQDPGQGLRLIYYSQIVNDFQKGDIAEGYSVSREKKESFPLTVTSAQKNPTAFYLCASSPRTHSNQPQHFGDGTRLSIL.

V is TRBV27 and J is TRBJ2-7; 9 nucleotides match TRBD1. The CDR3 is 14 amino acids. Germline CDR1 MNHEY, CDR2 SMNVEV (reference sequence). The V segment lost 5 bases and the J segment 3 bases; nucleotides outside the gene matches: 5. The CDR3 sequence is CASSQQGASYEQYF. Written as DNA, the CDR3 is TGTGCCAGCAGTCAACAGGGGGCGAGCTACGAGCAGTACTTC.